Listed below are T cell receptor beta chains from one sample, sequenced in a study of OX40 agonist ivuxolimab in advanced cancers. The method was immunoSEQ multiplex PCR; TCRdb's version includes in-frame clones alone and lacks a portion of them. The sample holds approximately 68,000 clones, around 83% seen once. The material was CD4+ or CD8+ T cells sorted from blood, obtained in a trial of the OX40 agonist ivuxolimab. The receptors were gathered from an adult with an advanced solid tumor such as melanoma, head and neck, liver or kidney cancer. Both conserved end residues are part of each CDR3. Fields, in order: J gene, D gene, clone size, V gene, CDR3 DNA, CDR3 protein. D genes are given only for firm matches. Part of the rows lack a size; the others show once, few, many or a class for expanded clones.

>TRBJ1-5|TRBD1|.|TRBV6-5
TGTGCCAGCAGTACAGGGGTCAATCAGCCCCAGCATTTT
CASSTGVNQPQHF
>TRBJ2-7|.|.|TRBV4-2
TGTGCCAGCAGCCAAGATAGCGGCCTTTTCTACGAGCAGTACTTC
CASSQDSGLFYEQYF
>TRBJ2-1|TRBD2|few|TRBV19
TGTGCCAGTAGGAGACTAGCGGGAGGGTTCTATGAGCAGTTCTTC
CASRRLAGGFYEQFF
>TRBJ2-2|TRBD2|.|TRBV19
TGTGCCAGCACCAAGGGACTAGCGAGGACCGGGGAGCTGTTTTTT
CASTKGLARTGELFF
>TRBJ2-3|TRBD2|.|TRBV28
TGTGCCAGTAGGGGGACTAGCGCCTTCACGCAGTATTTT
CASRGTSAFTQYF
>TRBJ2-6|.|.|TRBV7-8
TGTGCCAGCAGCCCGCAGGCTGCTGGGGCCAACGTCCTGACTTTC
CASSPQAAGANVLTF
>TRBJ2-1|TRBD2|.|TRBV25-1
TGTGCCAGCAGAGACGGGGGGAGGAATGAGCAGTTCTTC
CASRDGGRNEQFF
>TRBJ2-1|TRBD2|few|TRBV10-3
TGTGCCATCAGTGAGTCATATGCTAGCGGCGGGGCCTACAATGAGCAGTTCTTC
CAISESYASGGAYNEQFF
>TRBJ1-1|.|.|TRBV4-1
TGCGCCAGCAGCCAAGATCCGCCGGGACAGAACACTGAAGCTTTCTTT
CASSQDPPGQNTEAFF
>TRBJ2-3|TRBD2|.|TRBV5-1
TGCGCCAGCAGCTTTGCACCTTCAGCGGGAAGCACAGATACGCAGTATTTT
CASSFAPSAGSTDTQYF
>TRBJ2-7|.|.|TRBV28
TGTGCCAGCGGTGCCAGTTCGTACGAGCAGTACTTC
CASGASSYEQYF
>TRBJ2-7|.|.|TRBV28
TGTGCCAGCAGTCCCACGGAGGGGAGGTTGTACGAGCAGTACTTC
CASSPTEGRLYEQYF
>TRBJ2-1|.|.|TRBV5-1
TGCGCCAGCAGCTTGGGTGGCAAATCCTACAATGAGCAGTTCTTC
CASSLGGKSYNEQFF
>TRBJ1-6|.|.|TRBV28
TGTGCCAGCAGGCAGAGCTCCTATAATTCACCCCTCCACTTT
CASRQSSYNSPLHF
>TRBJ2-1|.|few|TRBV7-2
TGTGCCAGCAGCTCGGACTCCCTCGCCGATGAGCAGTTCTTC
CASSSDSLADEQFF
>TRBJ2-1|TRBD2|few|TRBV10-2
TGCGCCAGCAGGGTAGCGGGGGGTTACAATGAGCAGTTCTTC
CASRVAGGYNEQFF
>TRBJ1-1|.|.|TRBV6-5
TGTGCCAGCAGCAGGCAGAGGGAAACTGAAGCTTTCTTT
CASSRQRETEAFF
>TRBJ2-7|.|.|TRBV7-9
TGTGCCAGCAGCTTAGTACCCGCAGCCTACGAGCAGTACTTC
CASSLVPAAYEQYF
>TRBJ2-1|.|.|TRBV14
TGTGCCAGCAGCCCGACAGGGTTAGCGGACAATGAGCAGTTCTTC
CASSPTGLADNEQFF
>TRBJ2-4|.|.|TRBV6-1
TGTGCCAGCACACTAGCCAAAAACATTCAGTACTTC
CASTLAKNIQYF
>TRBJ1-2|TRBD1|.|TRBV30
TGTGCCTGGAGTTGGAATCTTGGACAGGGGGGTGGCTACACCTTC
CAWSWNLGQGGGYTF
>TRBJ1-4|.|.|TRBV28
TGTGCCAGCACCTTCGCAGGGGTGAAAACTAATGAAAAACTGTTTTTT
CASTFAGVKTNEKLFF
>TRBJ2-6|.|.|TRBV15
TGTGCCACCAGCAGAGATCGGACCCTAATAGGGGCCAACGTCCTGACTTTC
CATSRDRTLIGANVLTF
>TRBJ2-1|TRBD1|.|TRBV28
TGTGCCAGTTTTCCGGGACAGGGGAGTCATGAGCAGTTCTTC
CASFPGQGSHEQFF
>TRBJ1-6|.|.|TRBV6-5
TGTGCCAGCAGTACGAAATTTCCCTATAATTCACCCCTCCACTTT
CASSTKFPYNSPLHF
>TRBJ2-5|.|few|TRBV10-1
TGCGCCAGCAGTGAAGCCGGGACGTGGGTCCAGACCCAGTACTTC
CASSEAGTWVQTQYF
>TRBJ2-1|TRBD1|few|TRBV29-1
TGCAGCGCCGGGACAGGGTACAATGAGCAGTTCTTC
CSAGTGYNEQFF
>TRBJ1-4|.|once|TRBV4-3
TGCGCCAGCAAAAAGTCATTCGGGGCTAATGAAAAACTGTTTTTT
CASKKSFGANEKLFF
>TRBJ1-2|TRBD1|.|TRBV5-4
TGTGCCAGCAGCCTCCGGACAGGTTCACACTATGGCTACACCTTC
CASSLRTGSHYGYTF